Following are 28 T cell receptor beta chains from one sample sequenced in a study of blood T cell repertoires in COVID-19. Clones were read by immunoSEQ multiplex PCR, and TCRdb kept only the in-frame ones, dropping some. This sample has nearly 15,000 clones, with 89% found just once. The sequenced sample was peripheral blood. All receptors derive from a human donor in a cohort sampled during active COVID-19.

This clone was detected once. The J gene is TRBJ1-1, the V gene TRBV3-1 (or the pseudogene TRBV3-2); unclear D gene. V was pared by 5 bases and J by 4 bases, with 17 bases between. Germline V CDR1 and CDR2: LGHDT, YNNKEL (reference sequence). This CDR3 has 15 residues. In DNA, the CDR3 is TGTGCCAGCAGCGGTCCAGATCCCATTCGCACTGAAGCTTTCTTT. Translated, it gives CASSGPDPIRTEAFF.

V is TRBV12-3 or TRBV12-4 and J is TRBJ1-1; no firm D call. The CDR3 is made up of 13 amino acids. Trimming removed 1 base at V and 4 bases at J, with 7 bases between. The chain's CDR3 is CASSLGYFTEAFF. The CDR3 DNA reads as TGTGCCAGCAGTTTAGGGTACTTCACTGAAGCTTTCTTT.

This chain joins TRBV14 and TRBJ1-4, with a possible D match to TRBD1 (6 bases). The germline V and J ends were trimmed by 4 bases and 7 bases, with 19 bases remaining between them. The length of the CDR3 is 16 residues. Germline V gene sequence: CDR1 SGHDN, CDR2 FVKESK. CDR3 DNA: TGTGCCAGCAGCCGGGAAGGGGGGGCCAGGGCTGAAAAACTGTTTTTT. Protein product: CASSREGGARAEKLFF.

The chain employs TRBV15 and TRBJ1-2, with TRBD1 as a possible D gene (6 bases). From germline, CDR1 is LNHNV and CDR2 YYDKDF (reference sequence). The CDR3 runs to 15 residues. Trimming left V 1 base short and J 5 bases short, with 14 bases between. CDR3 protein: CATSRGYPTGYGYTF. CDR3 in DNA: TGTGCCACCAGCAGAGGATATCCGACAGGTTATGGCTACACCTTC.

The genes are TRBV7-8 and TRBJ1-2; D gene uncertain. Trimming stripped 10 bases from V and 8 bases from J, with 17 bases between. The CDR3 spans 12 residues. Germline V gives CDR1 SGHVS, CDR2 FQNEAQ. CDR3 region: CATPGPRGGYTF. The DNA for the CDR3 is TGTGCCACCCCGGGCCCCCGCGGGGGCTACACCTTC.

V gene TRBV6-5 combines with J gene TRBJ1-2; 8 nucleotides align to TRBD1. The CDR3 covers 14 residues. Germline CDR1 MNHEY, CDR2 SVGAGI. V lost 9 bases and J lost 10; bases outside the gene matches: 16. CDR3 DNA: TGTGCCAGTCGAAAAGCCGGGACAGGAGATGCCTACACCTTC. This gives the protein CASRKAGTGDAYTF.

This clone was seen only once. The chain carries TRBV12-5 and TRBJ1-1; 7 nucleotides line up with TRBD1. The CDR3 consists of 14 residues. With V trimmed by 6 bases and J by 7 bases, 11 bases remained unmatched. Germline values: CDR1 LGHNT, CDR2 FRNRAP. This chain's CDR3 is CASGRLGQSREAFF. CDR3 nucleotides: TGTGCTAGTGGCCGACTGGGACAGTCCCGTGAAGCTTTCTTT.

The chain carries TRBV2 and TRBJ1-5; no firm D call. This CDR3 region has 12 residues. Looked up from germline, CDR1 is SNHLY and CDR2 is FYNNEI. V was pared by 4 bases and J by 6 bases, with 7 bases between. CDR3 nucleotides: TGTGCCAGCAGTGTCCTTTTTCAGCCCCAGCATTTT. Translation gives CASSVLFQPQHF.

The chain has TRBV25-1 and TRBJ1-2; D remains ambiguous. V was shortened by 11 bases and J by 6 bases, with 16 bases between the two germline ends. Germline V gene lookup returns CDR1 MGHDK and CDR2 SYGVNS. The CDR3 consists of 12 residues. The CDR3 region is CAATTTRDGYTF. CDR3 bases: TGTGCCGCCACGACTACCCGGGATGGCTACACCTTC.

The V gene is TRBV21-1, the J gene TRBJ2-7; TRBD1 is the table's D call and was not checked against the DNA. TRBV21-1 is annotated as a pseudogene. The length of the CDR3 is 14 residues. CDR3 loop: CASSTRTGSYEQYF. The DNA for the CDR3 is TGTGCCAGCAGCACAAGGACAGGGAGCTACGAGCAGTACTTC.

This clone has just one count. The rearrangement joins TRBV7-9 to TRBJ1-1; 7 bases fit TRBD1. The CDR3 sequence is 15 residues long. CDR1 and CDR2 from the germline V gene are SEHNR and FQNEAQ (reference sequence). Trimming at V came to 5 bases and at J to 7 bases, leaving 13 bases not matched to a gene. The CDR3 reads CASSPREGARDEAFF. DNA for the CDR3: TGTGCCAGCAGCCCTAGAGAGGGGGCAAGGGATGAAGCTTTCTTT. The full variable domain, in which reference TRBV7-9 and TRBJ1-1 provide the parts outside the CDR3, is DTGVSQNPRHKITKRGQNVTFRCDPISEHNRLYWYRQTLGQGPEFLTYFQNEAQLEKSRLLSDRFSAERPKGSFSTLEIQRTEQGDSAMYLCASSPREGARDEAFFGQGTRLTVV.

The chain combines TRBV27 with TRBJ1-1; no firm D call. The V gene lost 5 bases and the J gene lost 1 base, with 14 bases spanning the gap. CDR3 length: 15 residues. From germline, CDR1 is MNHEY and CDR2 SMNVEV (reference sequence). CDR3 loop: CASSVDGGPNTEAFF. In nucleotides, the CDR3 is TGTGCCAGCAGTGTGGACGGAGGACCGAACACTGAAGCTTTCTTT.

This chain links TRBV6-5 with TRBJ1-1; no firm D call. This CDR3 region has 14 residues. Per the germline V gene, CDR1 is MNHEY and CDR2 is SVGAGI. Trimming cost V 0 bases and J 4 bases, with 9 bases left between them. CDR3 loop: CASSYSFSGTEAFF. In nucleotides, the CDR3 is TGTGCCAGCAGTTACTCTTTCTCCGGCACTGAAGCTTTCTTT.

This chain connects TRBV10-3 to TRBJ1-1; D might be TRBD1 (5 bases). The V end lost 0 bases, the J end lost 6 bases, and 14 bases lay between the germline ends. CDR3 length equals 15 residues. CDR1 ENHRY and CDR2 SYGVKD come from the germline V gene. CDR3 amino acids: CAISESDSRFAEAFF. For the CDR3, the DNA is TGTGCCATCAGTGAGTCTGACAGTCGGTTTGCTGAAGCTTTCTTT.

The rearrangement links TRBV7-7 to TRBJ2-5; 10 bases align to TRBD1. CDR1 and CDR2 (germline): SSHAT, FNYEAQ (reference sequence). J was trimmed by 1 base and V by 1 base; bases with no gene match: 3. The CDR3 spans 16 residues. The CDR3 coding sequence is TGTGCCAGCAGCTTAGGGACAGGGGGGGGCCAAGAGACCCAGTACTTC. Amino acid sequence: CASSLGTGGGQETQYF.

This sequence joins TRBV5-6 and TRBJ2-5; 9 positions match TRBD2. This CDR3 contains 17 residues. Germline lookup yields CDR1 SGHDT and CDR2 YYEEEE. V shed 1 base and J 0 bases; nucleotides not matched to a gene: 7. The CDR3 reads CASSLLAGDLYQETQYF. DNA of the CDR3: TGTGCCAGCAGCTTGTTAGCGGGGGATTTGTACCAAGAGACCCAGTACTTC.

The chain is built from TRBV5-4 and TRBJ2-2; 10 bases line up with TRBD1. The V gene end was trimmed by 3 bases and the J gene end by 0 bases; junction bases not matched to a gene: 2. The V gene's germline CDR1 is SGHNT and CDR2 YYREEE (reference sequence). The CDR3 is 16 residues long. The CDR3 protein is CASSSTGGANTGELFF. CDR3 DNA sequence: TGTGCCAGCAGCTCGACAGGGGGCGCGAACACCGGGGAGCTGTTTTTT.

The V gene is TRBV7-9, the J gene TRBJ1-3, with a possible D match to TRBD1 (6 bases). V lost 11 bases and J 4 bases, leaving 15 bases between the germline ends. CDR3 length equals 13 residues. Germline assignment: CDR1 SEHNR and CDR2 FQNEAQ (reference sequence). CDR3 residues: CAGAEGDGNTIYF. CDR3 sequence (DNA): TGTGCCGGGGCCGAGGGGGACGGAAACACCATATATTTT.

The V call is TRBV5-4, the J call TRBJ2-3, with D perhaps matching TRBD2 (5 bases). The V gene lost 4 bases and the J gene lost 4 bases, with 13 bases spanning the gap. The length of the CDR3 is 14 residues. Germline values: CDR1 SGHNT, CDR2 YYREEE (reference sequence). The CDR3 coding sequence is TGTGCCAGCAGCGATTATACTAGTCCAGATACGCAGTATTTT. It is translated as CASSDYTSPDTQYF.

The chain employs TRBV4-2 and TRBJ2-1, with a tentative D call TRBD1 (6 bases). In germline, CDR1 is LGHNA, CDR2 YNFKEQ. The germline V and J ends were trimmed by 0 bases and 4 bases, with 16 bases remaining between them. The CDR3 sequence is 17 residues long. CDR3 region: CASSQDVGRGHYNEQFF. As DNA, the CDR3 is TGTGCCAGCAGCCAAGATGTGGGACGGGGACATTACAATGAGCAGTTCTTC.

J is TRBJ1-5 and V is TRBV18; D unclear. V lost 3 bases and J lost 3, with 9 bases in between. The germline V gene encodes CDR1 KGHSH and CDR2 LQKENI. This CDR3 comprises 14 residues. CDR3 region: CASSPEAANQPQHF. The DNA for the CDR3 is TGTGCCAGCTCACCCGAGGCAGCCAATCAGCCCCAGCATTTT.

V gene TRBV5-1 combines with J gene TRBJ1-2; 9 bases align to TRBD1. The CDR3 is 16 residues long. Germline CDR1 and CDR2: SGHRS and YFSETQ. After removal of 5 bases from V and 7 bases from J, the junction contained 15 bases not matched to a gene. Here the CDR3 reads CASSQQPGQGFGGYTF. The CDR3 nucleotides are TGCGCCAGCAGTCAACAACCGGGACAGGGTTTCGGTGGCTACACCTTC. Full variable domain (outside the CDR3, taken from reference TRBV5-1 and TRBJ1-2): KAGVTQTPRYLIKTRGQQVTLSCSPISGHRSVSWYQQTPGQGLQFLFEYFSETQRNKGNFPGRFSGRQFSNSRSEMNVSTLELGDSALYLCASSQQPGQGFGGYTFGSGTRLTVV.

The genes are TRBV30 and TRBJ1-3; D remains unclear. The germline V gene has CDR1 GTSNPN and CDR2 SVGIG (reference sequence). There are 14 residues in the CDR3. V was pared by 0 bases and J by 4 bases, with 10 bases between. CDR3 sequence (DNA): TGTGCCTGGAGTGTGGCGGTTGGCGGAAACACCATATATTTT. Translation: CAWSVAVGGNTIYF. Looking up the rest from reference TRBV30 and TRBJ1-3 gives the full variable domain: SQTIHQWPATLVQPVGSPLSLECTVEGTSNPNLYWYRQAAGRGLQLLFYSVGIGQISSEVPQNLSASRPQDRQFILSSKKLLLSDSGFYLCAWSVAVGGNTIYFGEGSWLTVV.

This chain links TRBV28 with TRBJ1-5; the match to TRBD1 covers 8 bases. The V gene's germline CDR1 is MDHEN and CDR2 SYDVKM. J gave up 4 bases and V 2 bases, and 4 bases lay outside the gene matches. This CDR3 contains 15 residues. CDR3 sequence: CASSLTGGLNQPQHF. CDR3 sequence (DNA): TGTGCCAGCAGTTTAACAGGGGGTCTGAATCAGCCCCAGCATTTT.

This chain connects TRBV10-3 to TRBJ1-5, with unresolved D. The length of the CDR3 is 14 residues. With 4 bases removed from V and 3 bases from J, the gap between germline ends came to 10 bases. In germline, CDR1 is ENHRY, CDR2 SYGVKD. The CDR3 coding sequence is TGTGCCATCAGTGCAGGCCCGACCAATCAGCCCCAGCATTTT. Its translation is CAISAGPTNQPQHF.

The V and J genes are TRBV30 and TRBJ1-6, with unresolved D. V lost 4 bases, J lost 10 bases, and 11 bases lay in between. The CDR3 contains 12 residues. CDR1 and CDR2 from the germline V gene are GTSNPN and SVGIG (reference sequence). The CDR3 is CAWKPPGSPLHF. For the CDR3, the DNA is TGTGCCTGGAAGCCTCCGGGGTCACCCCTCCACTTT.

The chain has TRBV11-2 and TRBJ1-5; 9 bases agree with TRBD1. The CDR3 consists of 16 residues. After removal of 3 bases from V and 7 bases from J, the junction contained 10 bases not matched to a gene. Germline V CDR1 and CDR2: SGHAT, FQNNGV. The CDR3 DNA sequence: TGTGCCAGCAGCTTCGACAGGGGGGGGGTACGGCAGCCCCAGCATTTT. Protein product: CASSFDRGGVRQPQHF.

This clone showed up just once. The V and J genes are TRBV5-1 and TRBJ1-1, with a possible D match to TRBD1 (6 bases). CDR3 size: 14 residues. V gave up 8 bases and J gave up 5 bases, with 19 bases separating them. CDR1 SGHRS and CDR2 YFSETQ come from the germline V gene. The CDR3, as DNA: TGCGCCAGTCACAATCAGGGGCAGGTTACTGAAGCTTTCTTT. Translated: CASHNQGQVTEAFF.